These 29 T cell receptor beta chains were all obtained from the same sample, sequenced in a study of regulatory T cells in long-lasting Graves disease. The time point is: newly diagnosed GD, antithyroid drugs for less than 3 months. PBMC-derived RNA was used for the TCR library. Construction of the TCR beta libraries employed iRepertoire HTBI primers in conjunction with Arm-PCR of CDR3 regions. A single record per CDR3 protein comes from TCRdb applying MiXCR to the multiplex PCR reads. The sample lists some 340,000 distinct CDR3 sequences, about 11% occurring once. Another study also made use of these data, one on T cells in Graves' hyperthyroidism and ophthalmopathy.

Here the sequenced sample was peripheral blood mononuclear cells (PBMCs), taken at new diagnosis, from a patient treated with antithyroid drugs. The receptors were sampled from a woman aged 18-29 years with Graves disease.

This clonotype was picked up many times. CDR3 sequence reads: CASSRQGASGYTF. In nucleotides, the CDR3 is TGTGCCAGCAGTCGCCAGGGGGCTAGCGGCTACACCTTC. V gene TRBV28 combines with J gene TRBJ1-2, with 8 bases identical to TRBD1. Looked up from germline, CDR1 is MDHEN and CDR2 is SYDVKM. There are 13 residues in the CDR3. V shed 5 bases and J 8 bases; nucleotides not matched to a gene: 7.

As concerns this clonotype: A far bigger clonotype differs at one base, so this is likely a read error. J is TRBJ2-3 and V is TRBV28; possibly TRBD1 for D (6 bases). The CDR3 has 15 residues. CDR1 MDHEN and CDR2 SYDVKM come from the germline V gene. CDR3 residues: CASSSTAPEGETLYF. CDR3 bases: TGTGCCAGCAGTTCGACAGCCCCCGAGGGGGAGACCCTGTACTTC.

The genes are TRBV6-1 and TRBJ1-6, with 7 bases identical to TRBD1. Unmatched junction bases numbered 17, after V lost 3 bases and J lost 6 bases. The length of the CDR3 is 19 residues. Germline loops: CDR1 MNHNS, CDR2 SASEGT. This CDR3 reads CASSDPALPGTASNSPLHF. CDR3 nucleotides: TGTGCCAGCAGTGACCCGGCCCTACCCGGGACAGCCTCTAATTCACCCCTCCACTTT.

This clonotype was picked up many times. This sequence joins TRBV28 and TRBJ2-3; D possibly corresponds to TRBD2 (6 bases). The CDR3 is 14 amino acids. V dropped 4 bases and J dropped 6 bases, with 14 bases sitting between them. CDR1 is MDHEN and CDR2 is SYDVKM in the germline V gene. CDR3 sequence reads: CASSSRDWVDTQYF. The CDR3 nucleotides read TGTGCCAGCAGTTCGCGGGATTGGGTTGATACGCAGTATTTT.

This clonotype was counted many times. The CDR3, as DNA: TGTGCCAGCAAGGGCCGGGGAATCGCCGGGGAGCTGTTTTTT. As protein: CASKGRGIAGELFF. This chain links TRBV27 with TRBJ2-2; tentatively, D is TRBD2 (5 bases). The CDR3 is 14 amino acids. Trimming pared 7 bases from V and 6 bases from J, leaving 15 bases between. The V gene's germline CDR1 is MNHEY and CDR2 SMNVEV (reference sequence).

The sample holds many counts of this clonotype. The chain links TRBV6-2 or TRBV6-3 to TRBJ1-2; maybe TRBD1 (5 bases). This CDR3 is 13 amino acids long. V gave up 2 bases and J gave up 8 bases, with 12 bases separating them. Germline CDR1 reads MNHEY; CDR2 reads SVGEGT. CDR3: CASSYPREGGYTF. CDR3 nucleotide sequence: TGTGCCAGCAGTTACCCCCGTGAGGGGGGCTACACCTTC.

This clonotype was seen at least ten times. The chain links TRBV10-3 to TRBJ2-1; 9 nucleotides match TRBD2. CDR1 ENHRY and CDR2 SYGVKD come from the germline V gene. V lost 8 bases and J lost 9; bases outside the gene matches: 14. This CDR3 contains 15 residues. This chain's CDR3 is CAISDVPSGDGEQFF. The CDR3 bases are TGTGCCATCTCTGACGTCCCTAGCGGGGATGGTGAGCAGTTCTTC.

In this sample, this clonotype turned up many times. The CDR3 coding sequence is TGTGCCAGCAGCGTAGATTCAGACAACTACAATGAGCAGTTCTTC. Amino acid sequence: CASSVDSDNYNEQFF. The genes are TRBV9 and TRBJ2-1; D gene uncertain. V was shortened by 0 bases and J by 3 bases, with 10 bases between the two germline ends. Germline assignment: CDR1 SGDLS and CDR2 YYNGEE. The CDR3 is 15 residues long.

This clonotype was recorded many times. The CDR3 spells CASSEAATSIYTSSYNEQFF. CDR3 nucleotide sequence: TGTGCCAGCAGTGAAGCCGCGACTAGTATTTATACCAGCTCCTACAATGAGCAGTTCTTC. J is TRBJ2-1 and V is TRBV2; possibly TRBD2 for D (6 bases). The CDR3 totals 20 residues. Trimming left V 0 bases short and J 0 bases short, with 21 bases between. The germline CDR1 and CDR2 sequences are SNHLY and FYNNEI.

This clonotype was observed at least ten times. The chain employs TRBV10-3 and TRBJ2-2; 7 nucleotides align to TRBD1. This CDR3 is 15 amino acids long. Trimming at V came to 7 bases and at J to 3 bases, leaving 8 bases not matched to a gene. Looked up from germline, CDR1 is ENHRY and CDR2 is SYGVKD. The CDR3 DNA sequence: TGTGCCATCAACTCACGACAGGGCGACACCGGGGAGCTGTTTTTT. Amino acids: CAINSRQGDTGELFF.

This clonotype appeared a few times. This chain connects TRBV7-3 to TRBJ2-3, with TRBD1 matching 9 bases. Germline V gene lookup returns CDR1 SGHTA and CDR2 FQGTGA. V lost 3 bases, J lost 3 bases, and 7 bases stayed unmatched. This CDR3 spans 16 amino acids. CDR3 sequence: CASSLGQGGQTDTQYF. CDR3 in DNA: TGTGCCAGCAGCTTGGGACAGGGAGGTCAAACAGATACGCAGTATTTT.

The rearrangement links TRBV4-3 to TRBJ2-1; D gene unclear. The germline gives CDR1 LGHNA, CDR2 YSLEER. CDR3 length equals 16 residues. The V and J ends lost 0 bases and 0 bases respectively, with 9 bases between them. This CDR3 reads CASSQDLASSYNEQFF. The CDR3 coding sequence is TGCGCCAGCAGCCAAGATCTGGCTAGCTCCTACAATGAGCAGTTCTTC.

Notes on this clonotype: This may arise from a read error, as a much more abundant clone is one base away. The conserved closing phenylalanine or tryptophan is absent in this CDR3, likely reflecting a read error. The chain's CDR3 is CATSEAGTSSYNEQFL. Written as DNA, the CDR3 is TGTGCCACCAGTGAAGCCGGGACTAGTTCCTACAATGAGCAGTTCCTC. The gene calls are TRBV24-1 and TRBJ2-1; TRBD2 agrees at 8 bases. The CDR3 has 16 amino acids. The junction had 5 bases not matched to a gene; V was cut back by 4 bases and J by 1 base. Looked up from germline, CDR1 is KGHDR and CDR2 is SFDVKD.

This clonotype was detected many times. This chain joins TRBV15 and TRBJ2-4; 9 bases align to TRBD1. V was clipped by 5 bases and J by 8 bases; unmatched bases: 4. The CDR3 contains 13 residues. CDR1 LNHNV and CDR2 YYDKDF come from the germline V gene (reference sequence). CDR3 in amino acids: CATSVRTGDIQYF. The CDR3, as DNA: TGTGCCACCAGCGTAAGGACAGGGGACATTCAGTACTTC.

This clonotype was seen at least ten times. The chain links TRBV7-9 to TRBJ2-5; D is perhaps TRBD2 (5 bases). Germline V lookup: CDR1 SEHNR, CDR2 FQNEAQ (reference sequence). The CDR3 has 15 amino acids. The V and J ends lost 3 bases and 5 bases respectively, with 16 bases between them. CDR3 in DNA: TGTGCCAGCAGCTTGAGGACTCTGCCCAGCGAGACCCAGTACTTC. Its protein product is CASSLRTLPSETQYF.

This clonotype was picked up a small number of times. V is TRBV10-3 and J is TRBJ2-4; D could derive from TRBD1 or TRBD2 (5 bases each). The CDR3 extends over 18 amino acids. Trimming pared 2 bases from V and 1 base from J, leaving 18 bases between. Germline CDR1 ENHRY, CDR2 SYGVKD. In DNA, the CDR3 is TGTGCCATCAGTGAGGGACTCACAGGCTTACTTGCCAAAAACATTCAGTACTTC. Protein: CAISEGLTGLLAKNIQYF.

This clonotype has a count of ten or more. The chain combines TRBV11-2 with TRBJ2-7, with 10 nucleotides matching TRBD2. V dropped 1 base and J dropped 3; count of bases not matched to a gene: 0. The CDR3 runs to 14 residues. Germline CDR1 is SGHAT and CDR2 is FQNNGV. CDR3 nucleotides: TGTGCCAGCAGCTTAGCTAGCGGGAGCTACGAGCAGTACTTC. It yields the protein CASSLASGSYEQYF.

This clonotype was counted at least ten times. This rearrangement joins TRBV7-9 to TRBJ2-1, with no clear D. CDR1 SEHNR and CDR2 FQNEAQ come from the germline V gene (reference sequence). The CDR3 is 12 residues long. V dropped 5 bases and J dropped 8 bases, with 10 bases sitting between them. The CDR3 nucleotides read TGTGCCAGCAGCCCCCAAGGCCATGAGCAGTTCTTC. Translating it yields CASSPQGHEQFF. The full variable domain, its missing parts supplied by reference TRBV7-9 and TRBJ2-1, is DTGVSQNPRHKITKRGQNVTFRCDPISEHNRLYWYRQTLGQGPEFLTYFQNEAQLEKSRLLSDRFSAERPKGSFSTLEIQRTEQGDSAMYLCASSPQGHEQFFGPGTRLTVL.

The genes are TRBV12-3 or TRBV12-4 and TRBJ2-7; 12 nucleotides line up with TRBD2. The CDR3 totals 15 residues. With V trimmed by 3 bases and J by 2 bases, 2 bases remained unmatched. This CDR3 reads CASSFGLAGPYEQYF. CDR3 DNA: TGTGCCAGCAGTTTTGGACTAGCGGGACCCTACGAGCAGTACTTC.

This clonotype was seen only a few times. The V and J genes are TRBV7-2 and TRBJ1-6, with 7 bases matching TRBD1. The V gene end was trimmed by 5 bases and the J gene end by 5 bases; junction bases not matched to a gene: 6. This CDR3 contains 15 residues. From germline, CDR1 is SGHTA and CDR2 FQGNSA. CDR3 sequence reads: CASSPRGSDNSPLHF. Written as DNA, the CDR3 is TGTGCCAGCAGCCCCAGGGGGTCGGATAATTCACCCCTCCACTTT.

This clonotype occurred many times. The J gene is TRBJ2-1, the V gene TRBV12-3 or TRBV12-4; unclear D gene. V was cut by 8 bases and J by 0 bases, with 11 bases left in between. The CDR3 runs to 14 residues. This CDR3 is CASRPEASYNEQFF. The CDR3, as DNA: TGTGCCAGCCGCCCAGAAGCCTCCTACAATGAGCAGTTCTTC.

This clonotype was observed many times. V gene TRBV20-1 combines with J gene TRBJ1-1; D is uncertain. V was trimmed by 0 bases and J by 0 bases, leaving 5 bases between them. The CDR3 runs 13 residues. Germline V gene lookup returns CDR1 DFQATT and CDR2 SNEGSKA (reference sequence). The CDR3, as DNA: TGCAGTGCTAGAGATATCATGAACACTGAAGCTTTCTTT. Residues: CSARDIMNTEAFF.

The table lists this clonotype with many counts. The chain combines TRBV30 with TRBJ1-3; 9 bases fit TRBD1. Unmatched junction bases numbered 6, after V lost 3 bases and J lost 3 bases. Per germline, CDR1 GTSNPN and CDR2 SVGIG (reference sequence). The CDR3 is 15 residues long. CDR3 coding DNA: TGTGCCTGGAGCACAGGGGGCGACCTTGGAAACACCATATATTTT. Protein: CAWSTGGDLGNTIYF.

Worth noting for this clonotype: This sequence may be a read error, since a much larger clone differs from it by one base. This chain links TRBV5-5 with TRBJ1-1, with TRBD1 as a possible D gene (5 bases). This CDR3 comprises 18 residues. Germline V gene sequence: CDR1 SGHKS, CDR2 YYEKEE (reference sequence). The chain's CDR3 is CASSPSLGGMGENPEAFF. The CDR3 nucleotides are TGTGCCAGCAGCCCCTCTTTGGGTGGGATGGGGGAGAACCCTGAAGCTTTCTTT. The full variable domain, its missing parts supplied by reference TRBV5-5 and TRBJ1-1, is DAGVTQSPTHLIKTRGQQVTLRCSPISGHKSVSWYQQVLGQGPQFIFQYYEKEERGRGNFPDRFSARQFPNYSSELNVNALLLGDSALYLCASSPSLGGMGENPEAFFGQGTRLTVV.

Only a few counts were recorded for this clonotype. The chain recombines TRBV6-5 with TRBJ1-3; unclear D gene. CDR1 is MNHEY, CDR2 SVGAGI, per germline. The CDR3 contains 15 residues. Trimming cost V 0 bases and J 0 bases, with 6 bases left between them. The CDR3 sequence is CASSYSANSGNTIYF. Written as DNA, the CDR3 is TGTGCCAGCAGTTACTCGGCCAACTCTGGAAACACCATATATTTT.

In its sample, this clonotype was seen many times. CDR3 protein: CASKASLNTGELFF. CDR3 in DNA: TGTGCCAGCAAAGCTAGCCTAAACACCGGGGAGCTGTTTTTT. The chain couples TRBV2 to TRBJ2-2; D perhaps matches TRBD2 (5 bases). V lost 7 bases and J 2 bases, leaving 11 bases between the germline ends. This CDR3 spans 14 amino acids. In germline, CDR1 is SNHLY, CDR2 FYNNEI.

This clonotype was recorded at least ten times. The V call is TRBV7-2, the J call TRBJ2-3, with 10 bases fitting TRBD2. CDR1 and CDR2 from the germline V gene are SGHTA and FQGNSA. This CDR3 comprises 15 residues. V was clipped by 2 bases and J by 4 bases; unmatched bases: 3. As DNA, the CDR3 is TGTGCCAGCAGCTTACTTAGCGGGAGGTCAGATACGCAGTATTTT. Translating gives CASSLLSGRSDTQYF.

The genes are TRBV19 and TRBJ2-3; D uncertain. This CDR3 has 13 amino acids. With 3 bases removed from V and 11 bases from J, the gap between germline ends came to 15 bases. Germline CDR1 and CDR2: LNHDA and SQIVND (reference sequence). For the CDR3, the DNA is TGTGCCAGTAGTATTAACATCGGACGGCGGCAGTATTTT. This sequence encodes CASSINIGRRQYF.

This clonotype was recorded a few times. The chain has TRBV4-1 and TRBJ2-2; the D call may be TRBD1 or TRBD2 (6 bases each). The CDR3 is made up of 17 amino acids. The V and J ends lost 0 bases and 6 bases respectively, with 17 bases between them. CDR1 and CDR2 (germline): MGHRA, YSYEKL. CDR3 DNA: TGCGCCAGCAGCCAAGATCGGCGGTCGGGGGCGGCCGGGGAGCTGTTTTTT. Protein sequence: CASSQDRRSGAAGELFF.